The subject of this entry is one TCR beta chain. Germline trimming cut 4 bases from V and 5 bases from J; bases unmatched to any gene: 12. The CDR3 contains 16 residues. CDR1 is MNHEY, CDR2 SMNVEV, per germline (reference sequence). These data belong to a study of T-cell reconstitution after alpha-beta-depleted transplantation in children. The authors prepared the TCRbeta library with unique molecular identifiers. TCRdb reanalysed the PCR reads using MiXCR and keeps one entry per CDR3 protein. The sample yields 640,000 or so distinct CDR3 sequences, around 16% seen once. The receptor was derived from a human donor who donated a stem cell graft to a child with acute myeloid leukemia. The source material was PBMCs from the stem cell graft donor, sampled from the stem cell graft. The V call is TRBV27, the J call TRBJ2-3; TRBD1 matches at 7 bases. In nucleotides, the CDR3 is TGTGCCAGCAGTTCCTGGGACAGAACAGGGAGAGATACGCAGTATTTT. This gives the protein CASSSWDRTGRDTQYF.